The 21 T cell receptor beta chains below come from one sample, sequenced in a study of cytomegalovirus exposure and HLA in healthy donors. Researchers ran the PCR with 60 Vbeta and 13 Jbeta primers. Here immunoSEQ multiplex PCR was the method, and the copy in TCRdb shows in-frame clones only, minus some. The sample includes more than 150,000 clones, 82% of them seen just once. Sequenced material: PBMCs. The origin of the receptors is a man in his forties or fifties in good health and CMV-seronegative.

The V and J genes are TRBV7-6 and TRBJ2-5; 10 bases align to TRBD2. CDR3 length: 18 amino acids. The V gene's germline CDR1 is SGHVS and CDR2 FNYEAQ. V shed 5 bases, J shed 4 bases, and the junction held 16 bases outside the gene matches. The CDR3 DNA reads TGTGCCAGCAGCCAGCCCGCCCAGCGGGGGGGTAGGCGAGAGACCCAGTACTTC. Its translation: CASSQPAQRGGRRETQYF.

This chain links TRBV11-3 with TRBJ1-1; no clear D. The germline V and J ends were trimmed by 5 bases and 1 base, with 14 bases remaining between them. Looked up from germline, CDR1 is SGHNT and CDR2 is YENEEA. The CDR3 totals 15 residues. DNA for the CDR3: TGTGCCAGCAGCCTCAACAGCCTACCGAACACTGAAGCTTTCTTT. Translating it yields CASSLNSLPNTEAFF.

This rearrangement joins TRBV15 to TRBJ1-2, with D tentatively TRBD1 (5 bases). This CDR3 contains 16 residues. Trimming took 0 bases from V and 4 from J, leaving 15 bases between them. The germline gives CDR1 LNHNV, CDR2 YYDKDF (reference sequence). For the CDR3, the DNA is TGTGCCACCAGCAGAGACACAAGGGGCAGTGGCTATGGCTACACCTTC. This codes for CATSRDTRGSGYGYTF.

V is TRBV5-1 and J is TRBJ2-2; D remains unclear. The CDR3 length is 14 residues. V was clipped by 4 bases and J by 0 bases, with 7 bases between them. In germline, CDR1 is SGHRS, CDR2 YFSETQ. In DNA form, the CDR3 reads TGCGCCAGCAGCCCTTTCGCGAACACCGGGGAGCTGTTTTTT. Its protein is CASSPFANTGELFF.

The chain is built from TRBV19 and TRBJ1-5, with 10 bases matching TRBD1. J lost 6 bases, V lost 5 bases, and 13 bases had no gene match. The CDR3 spans 17 residues. Germline loops: CDR1 LNHDA, CDR2 SQIVND (reference sequence). As DNA, the CDR3 is TGTGCCAGTAGTCCGCGGACAGGGGGGGCTTCTAGTCAGCCCCAGCATTTT. Residues: CASSPRTGGASSQPQHF. Full variable domain (remainder filled in from reference TRBV19 and TRBJ1-5): DGGITQSPKYLFRKEGQNVTLSCEQNLNHDAMYWYRQDPGQGLRLIYYSQIVNDFQKGDIAEGYSVSREKKESFPLTVTSAQKNPTAFYLCASSPRTGGASSQPQHFGDGTRLSIL.

This rearrangement joins TRBV7-2 to TRBJ2-7; tentatively, D is TRBD1 (6 bases). Germline-derived CDR1 and CDR2 are SGHTA and FQGNSA. The CDR3 length is 15 residues. Trimming took 5 bases from V and 1 from J, leaving 15 bases between them. CDR3 sequence (DNA): TGTGCCAGCAGCAGAAGGGGGACATTTTCCTACGAGCAGTACTTC. Protein: CASSRRGTFSYEQYF.

The rearrangement joins TRBV7-9 to TRBJ1-5, with D maybe TRBD1 (5 bases). Trimming pared 1 base from V and 4 bases from J, leaving 14 bases between. This CDR3 contains 16 residues. CDR1 is SEHNR, CDR2 FQNEAQ, per germline (reference sequence). CDR3 nucleotides: TGTGCCAGCAGCTTAGGTTGGGCAGGGCGGAATCAGCCCCAGCATTTT. Its translation is CASSLGWAGRNQPQHF.

The genes are TRBV5-1 and TRBJ2-1; no firm D call. Trimming shortened V by 0 bases and J by 5 bases, and 12 bases separated the two germline ends. Per the germline V gene, CDR1 is SGHRS and CDR2 is YFSETQ. The CDR3 totals 15 residues. CDR3 residues: CASSLELQYHNEQFF. CDR3 nucleotides: TGCGCCAGCAGCTTGGAGCTGCAATACCACAATGAGCAGTTCTTC.

V gene TRBV25-1 combines with J gene TRBJ2-7; D is perhaps TRBD1 (5 bases). Germline-derived CDR1 and CDR2 are MGHDK and SYGVNS. Deletions cut 9 bases from V and 0 bases from J, with 12 bases between. The CDR3 consists of 13 residues. CDR3 protein: CASGHIDSYEQYF. CDR3 DNA sequence: TGTGCCAGTGGACATATTGACTCCTACGAGCAGTACTTC.

The rearrangement links TRBV19 to TRBJ2-5; TRBD1 might be the D (6 bases). This CDR3 spans 14 amino acids. Germline lookup yields CDR1 LNHDA and CDR2 SQIVND (reference sequence). V lost 7 bases to trimming and J lost 2 bases, with 14 bases between them. CDR3 coding DNA: TGTGCCAGTAAGGACAGAGGACCTCAAGAGACCCAGTACTTC. Amino acids: CASKDRGPQETQYF.

This clone has only a few counts. The V call is TRBV27, the J call TRBJ2-1, with 12 nucleotides matching TRBD2. The V gene end was trimmed by 6 bases and the J gene end by 6 bases; junction bases not matched to a gene: 6. The germline V gene has CDR1 MNHEY and CDR2 SMNVEV (reference sequence). The CDR3 is 15 amino acids. CDR3 nucleotides: TGTGCCAGCAGACCCGGGACTAGCGGGTTCAATGAGCAGTTCTTC. Encoded protein: CASRPGTSGFNEQFF.

The chain links TRBV5-1 to TRBJ2-3, with D perhaps TRBD2 (6 bases). The CDR3 spans 15 residues. The V gene's germline CDR1 is SGHRS and CDR2 YFSETQ. V was trimmed by 4 bases and J by 4 bases, leaving 16 bases between them. The CDR3 DNA follows: TGCGCCAGCAGCCCGTGGGCGGGGCCCGCAGATACGCAGTATTTT. Translated: CASSPWAGPADTQYF.

This chain links TRBV7-2 with TRBJ2-7; 11 bases align to TRBD2. This CDR3 has 20 residues. Germline V gene sequence: CDR1 SGHTA, CDR2 FQGNSA. After removal of 0 bases from V and 0 bases from J, the junction contained 13 bases not matched to a gene. CDR3 protein: CASSLARAMGLAVSSYEQYF. DNA for the CDR3: TGTGCCAGCAGCTTAGCGCGGGCTATGGGACTAGCGGTGAGCTCCTACGAGCAGTACTTC.

The chain is built from TRBV7-9 and TRBJ1-4; a possible D gene is TRBD1 (5 bases). The V and J ends lost 3 bases and 12 bases respectively, with 17 bases between them. The length of the CDR3 is 14 residues. Looked up from germline, CDR1 is SEHNR and CDR2 is FQNEAQ (reference sequence). As DNA, the CDR3 is TGTGCCAGCAGCTTGGGGTCGGGCAGGGAAGAACTGTTTTTT. Translation: CASSLGSGREELFF.

Only a few counts were recorded for this clone. DNA for the CDR3: TGTGCCAGCAGTGACTGGCTAGCGGGAGACTATGAGCAGTTCTTC. The encoded protein is CASSDWLAGDYEQFF. The chain uses TRBV6-4 and TRBJ2-1; 10 bases line up with TRBD2. Germline values: CDR1 MRHNA, CDR2 SNTAGT. V was clipped by 1 base and J by 8 bases; unmatched bases: 5. The CDR3 runs to 15 residues.

The V gene is TRBV5-4, the J gene TRBJ2-3; 9 nucleotides agree with TRBD2. The CDR3 is made up of 13 amino acids. Germline-derived CDR1 and CDR2 are SGHNT and YYREEE (reference sequence). J lost 4 bases, V lost 6 bases, and 3 bases had no gene match. The CDR3: CASTAGGPDTQYF. CDR3 bases: TGTGCCAGCACGGCGGGAGGGCCAGATACGCAGTATTTT.

The chain combines TRBV15 with TRBJ2-1, with D perhaps matching TRBD2 (5 bases). Trimming removed 5 bases at V and 10 bases at J, with 15 bases between. Looked up from germline, CDR1 is LNHNV and CDR2 is YYDKDF (reference sequence). This CDR3 is 13 amino acids long. As DNA, the CDR3 is TGTGCCACCAGCCAAAATGAGGGTGGAGAGCAGTTCTTC. It codes for CATSQNEGGEQFF.

J is TRBJ1-2 and V is TRBV18, with D tentatively TRBD1 (6 bases). The CDR3 totals 13 residues. Germline CDR1 reads KGHSH; CDR2 reads LQKENI. The V end was cut by 2 bases, the J end by 7 bases, with 11 bases between. The CDR3 reads CASSPDRLGGYTF. The CDR3 DNA is TGTGCCAGCTCACCAGACAGGTTAGGTGGCTACACCTTC.

The chain recombines TRBV2 with TRBJ1-2; 8 bases map to TRBD1. Germline loops: CDR1 SNHLY, CDR2 FYNNEI. There are 14 residues in the CDR3. Germline trimming cut 6 bases from V and 1 base from J; bases unmatched to any gene: 4. The CDR3 is CASSRTGNNYGYTF. The CDR3 DNA reads TGTGCCAGCAGCCGGACAGGGAATAACTATGGCTACACCTTC.

The chain recombines TRBV6-5 with TRBJ2-5, with D perhaps matching TRBD2 (5 bases). V gave up 5 bases and J gave up 4 bases, with 17 bases separating them. The CDR3 is 15 amino acids. Germline assignment: CDR1 MNHEY and CDR2 SVGAGI. The CDR3 bases are TGTGCCAGCAGTGGAGTTGGAGGTGGTATAGAGACCCAGTACTTC. Amino acids: CASSGVGGGIETQYF.

The J gene is TRBJ1-1, the V gene TRBV7-2; D remains unclear. The germline V and J ends were trimmed by 7 bases and 8 bases, with 17 bases remaining between them. CDR1 is SGHTA and CDR2 is FQGNSA in the germline V gene. This CDR3 has 13 residues. The DNA for the CDR3 is TGTGCCAGCAACTTCGACGTAGGCGGAGAAGCTTTCTTT. Translated, it gives CASNFDVGGEAFF.